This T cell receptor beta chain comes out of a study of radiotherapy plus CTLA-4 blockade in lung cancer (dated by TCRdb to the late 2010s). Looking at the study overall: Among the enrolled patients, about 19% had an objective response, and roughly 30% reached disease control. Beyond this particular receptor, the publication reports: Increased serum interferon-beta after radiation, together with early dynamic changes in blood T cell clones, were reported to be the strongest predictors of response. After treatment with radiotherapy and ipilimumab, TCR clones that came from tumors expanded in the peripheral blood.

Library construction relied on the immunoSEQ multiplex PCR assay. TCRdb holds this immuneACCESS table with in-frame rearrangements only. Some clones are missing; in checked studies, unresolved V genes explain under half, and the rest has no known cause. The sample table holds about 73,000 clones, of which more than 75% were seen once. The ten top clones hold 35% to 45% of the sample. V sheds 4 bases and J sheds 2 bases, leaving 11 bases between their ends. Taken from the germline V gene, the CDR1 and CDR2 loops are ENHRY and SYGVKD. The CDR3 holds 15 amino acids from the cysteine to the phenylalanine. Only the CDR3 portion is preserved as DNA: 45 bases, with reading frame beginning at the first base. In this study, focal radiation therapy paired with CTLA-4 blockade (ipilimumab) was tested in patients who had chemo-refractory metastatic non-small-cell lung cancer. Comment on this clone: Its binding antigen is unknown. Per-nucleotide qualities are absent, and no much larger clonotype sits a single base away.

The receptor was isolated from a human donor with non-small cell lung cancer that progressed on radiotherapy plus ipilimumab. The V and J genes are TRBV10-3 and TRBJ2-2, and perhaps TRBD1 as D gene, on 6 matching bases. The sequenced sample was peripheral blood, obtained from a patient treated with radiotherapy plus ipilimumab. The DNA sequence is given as TGTGCCATCAGTGCCGGGACAATCAACACCGGGGAGCTGTTTTTT. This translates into CAISAGTINTGELFF.